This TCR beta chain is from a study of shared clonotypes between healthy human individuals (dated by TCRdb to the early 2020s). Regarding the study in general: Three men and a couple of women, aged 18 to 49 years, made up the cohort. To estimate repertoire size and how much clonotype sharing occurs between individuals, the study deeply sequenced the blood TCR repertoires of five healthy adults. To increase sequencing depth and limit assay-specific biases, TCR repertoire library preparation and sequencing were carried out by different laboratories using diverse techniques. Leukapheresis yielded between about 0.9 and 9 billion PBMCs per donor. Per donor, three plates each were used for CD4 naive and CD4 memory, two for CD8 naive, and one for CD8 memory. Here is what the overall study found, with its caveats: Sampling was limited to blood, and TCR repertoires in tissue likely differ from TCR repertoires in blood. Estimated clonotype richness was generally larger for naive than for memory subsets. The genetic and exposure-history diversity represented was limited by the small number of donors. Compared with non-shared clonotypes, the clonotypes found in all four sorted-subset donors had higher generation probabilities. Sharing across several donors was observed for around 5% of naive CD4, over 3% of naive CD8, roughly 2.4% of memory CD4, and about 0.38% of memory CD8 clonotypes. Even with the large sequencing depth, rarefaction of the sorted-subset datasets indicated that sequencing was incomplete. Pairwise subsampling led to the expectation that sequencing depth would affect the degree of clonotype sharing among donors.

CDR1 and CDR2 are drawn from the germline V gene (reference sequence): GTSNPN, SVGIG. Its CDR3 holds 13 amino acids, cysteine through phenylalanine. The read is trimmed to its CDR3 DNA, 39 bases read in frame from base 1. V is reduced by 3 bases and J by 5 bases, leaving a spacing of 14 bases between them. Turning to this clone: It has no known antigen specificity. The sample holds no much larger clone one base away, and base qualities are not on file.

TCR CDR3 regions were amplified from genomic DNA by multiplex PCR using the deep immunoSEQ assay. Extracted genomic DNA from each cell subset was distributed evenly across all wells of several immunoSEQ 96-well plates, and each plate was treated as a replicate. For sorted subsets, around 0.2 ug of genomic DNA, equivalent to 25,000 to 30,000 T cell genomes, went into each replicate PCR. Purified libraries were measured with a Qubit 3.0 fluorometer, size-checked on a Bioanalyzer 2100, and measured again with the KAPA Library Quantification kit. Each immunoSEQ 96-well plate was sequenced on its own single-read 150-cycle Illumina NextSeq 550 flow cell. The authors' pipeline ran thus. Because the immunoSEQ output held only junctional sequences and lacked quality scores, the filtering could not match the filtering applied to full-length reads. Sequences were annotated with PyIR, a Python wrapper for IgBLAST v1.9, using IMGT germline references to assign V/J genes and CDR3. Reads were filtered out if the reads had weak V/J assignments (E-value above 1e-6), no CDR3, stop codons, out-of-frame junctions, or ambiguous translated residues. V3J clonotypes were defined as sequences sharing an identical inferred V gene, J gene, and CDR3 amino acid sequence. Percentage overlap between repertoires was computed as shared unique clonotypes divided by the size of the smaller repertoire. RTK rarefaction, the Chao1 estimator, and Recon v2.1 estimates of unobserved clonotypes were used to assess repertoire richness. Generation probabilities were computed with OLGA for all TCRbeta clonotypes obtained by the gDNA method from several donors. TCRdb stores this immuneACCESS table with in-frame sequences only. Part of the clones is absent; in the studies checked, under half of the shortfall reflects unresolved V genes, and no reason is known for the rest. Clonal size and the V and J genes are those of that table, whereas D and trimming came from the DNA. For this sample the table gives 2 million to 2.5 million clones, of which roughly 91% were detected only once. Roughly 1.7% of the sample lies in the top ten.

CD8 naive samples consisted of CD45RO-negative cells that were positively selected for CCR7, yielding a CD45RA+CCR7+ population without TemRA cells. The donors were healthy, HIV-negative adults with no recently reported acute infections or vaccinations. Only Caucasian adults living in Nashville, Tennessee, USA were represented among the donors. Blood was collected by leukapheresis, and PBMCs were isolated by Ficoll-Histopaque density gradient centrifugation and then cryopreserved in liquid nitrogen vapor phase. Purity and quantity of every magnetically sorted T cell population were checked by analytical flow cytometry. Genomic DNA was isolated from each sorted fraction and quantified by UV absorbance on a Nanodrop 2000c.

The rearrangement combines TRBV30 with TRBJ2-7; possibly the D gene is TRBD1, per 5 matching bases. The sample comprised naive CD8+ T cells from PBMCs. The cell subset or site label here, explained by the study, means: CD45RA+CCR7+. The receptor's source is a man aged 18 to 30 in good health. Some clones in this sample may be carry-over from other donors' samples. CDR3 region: CAWRGSGNNEQYF. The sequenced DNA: TGTGCCTGGAGGGGGTCAGGGAATAACGAGCAGTACTTC.